Sequencing of this TCR beta chain was carried out in a study of tumor-infiltrating lymphocytes in primary liver carcinoma. Co-extraction yielded RNA and DNA from roughly 20-30 mg of unsorted bulk tissue. With respect to this clonotype: An end of the junction differs from the germline gene, which may be a read error.

Priming with a constant-region primer yielded TCR beta cDNA from about 480 ng total RNA. Three nested multiplex PCR rounds, a slightly modified ARM-PCR, produced the libraries for TCR beta. Investigators reported that the first two PCR rounds, at roughly 10 cycles each, used TRBV1-TRBV30 forward primers with a C-beta reverse primer. Each CDR3 protein is one row after TCRdb ran MiXCR on the multiplex PCR reads. The repertoire holds fewer than 110,000 distinct CDR3 sequences, with approximately 70% as singletons. The CDR3 has 15 residues. The V gene's germline CDR1 is SGHKS and CDR2 YYEKEE (reference sequence).

This sequence originates from a woman aged 60 to 75 with primary liver carcinoma and hepatitis B virus infection. The material sequenced was liver tumor tissue from sampling region 2. The subset denotes: tumor region T2, inferior pole. The rearrangement uses TRBV5-5 and TRBJ2-2; D gene ambiguous. In DNA, the CDR3 is TGTGCGAGCAGCTTGTTTGTGCAGTGTACCGGGGAGCTGTTTTTT. Protein product: CASSLFVQCTGELFF.